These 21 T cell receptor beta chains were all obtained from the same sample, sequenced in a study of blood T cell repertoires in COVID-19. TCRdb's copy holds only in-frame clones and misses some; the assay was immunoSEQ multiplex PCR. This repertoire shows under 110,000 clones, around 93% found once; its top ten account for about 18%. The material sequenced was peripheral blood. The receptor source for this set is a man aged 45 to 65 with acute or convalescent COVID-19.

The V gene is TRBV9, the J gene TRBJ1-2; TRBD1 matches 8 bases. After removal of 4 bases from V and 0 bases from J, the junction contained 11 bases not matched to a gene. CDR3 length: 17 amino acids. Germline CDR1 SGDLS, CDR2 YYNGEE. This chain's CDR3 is CASSPPGQGVPNYGYTF. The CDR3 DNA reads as TGTGCCAGCAGCCCCCCCGGACAGGGCGTACCTAACTATGGCTACACCTTC.

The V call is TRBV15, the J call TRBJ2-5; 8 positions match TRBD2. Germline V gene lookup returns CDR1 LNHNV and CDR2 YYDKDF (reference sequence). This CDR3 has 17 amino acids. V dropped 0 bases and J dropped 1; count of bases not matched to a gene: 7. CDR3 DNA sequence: TGTGCCACCAGCAGAGATCGGCGGACTAGCCGCCAAGAGACCCAGTACTTC. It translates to CATSRDRRTSRQETQYF. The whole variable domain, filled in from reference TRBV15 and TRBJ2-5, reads DAMVIQNPRYQVTQFGKPVTLSCSQTLNHNVMYWYQQKSSQAPKLLFHYYDKDFNNEADTPDNFQSRRPNTSFCFLDIRSPGLGDTAMYLCATSRDRRTSRQETQYFGPGTRLLVL.

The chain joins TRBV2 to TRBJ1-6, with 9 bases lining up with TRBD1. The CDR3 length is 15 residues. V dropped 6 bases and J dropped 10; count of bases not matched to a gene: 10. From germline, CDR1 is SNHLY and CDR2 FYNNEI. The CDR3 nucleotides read TGTGCCAGCAGGAACACAGGGGGCGCGGCGTCACCCCTCCACTTT. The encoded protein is CASRNTGGAASPLHF.

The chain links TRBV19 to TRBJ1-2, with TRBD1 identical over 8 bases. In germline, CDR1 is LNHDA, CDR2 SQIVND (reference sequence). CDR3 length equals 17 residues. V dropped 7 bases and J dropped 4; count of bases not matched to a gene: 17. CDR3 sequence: CASTPQNKPTGVYGYTF. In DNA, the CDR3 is TGTGCCAGTACTCCTCAGAACAAGCCGACAGGGGTCTATGGCTACACCTTC. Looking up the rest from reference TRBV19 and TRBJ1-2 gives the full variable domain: DGGITQSPKYLFRKEGQNVTLSCEQNLNHDAMYWYRQDPGQGLRLIYYSQIVNDFQKGDIAEGYSVSREKKESFPLTVTSAQKNPTAFYLCASTPQNKPTGVYGYTFGSGTRLTVV.

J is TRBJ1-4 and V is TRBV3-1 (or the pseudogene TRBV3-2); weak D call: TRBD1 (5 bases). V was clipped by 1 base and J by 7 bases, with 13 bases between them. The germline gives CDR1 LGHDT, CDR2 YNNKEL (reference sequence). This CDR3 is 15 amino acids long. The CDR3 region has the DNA TGTGCCAGCAGCCAAGTCGGGGGTATGCGTGAAAAACTGTTTTTT. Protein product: CASSQVGGMREKLFF.

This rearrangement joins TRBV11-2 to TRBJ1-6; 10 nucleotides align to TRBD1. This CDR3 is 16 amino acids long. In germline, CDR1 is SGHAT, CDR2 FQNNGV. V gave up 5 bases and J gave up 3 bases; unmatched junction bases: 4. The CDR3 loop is CASSTRTGGYNSPLHF. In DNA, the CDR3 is TGTGCCAGCAGCACCCGGACAGGGGGCTATAATTCACCCCTCCACTTT.

As DNA, the CDR3 is TGTGCCAGCAGCCCCTTCGGGGGTGGCTATGGCTACACCTTC. It codes for CASSPFGGGYGYTF. The V call is TRBV6-5, the J call TRBJ1-2, with D perhaps matching TRBD1 (5 bases). Germline CDR1 and CDR2: MNHEY and SVGAGI. The V gene lost 6 bases and the J gene lost 4 bases, with 15 bases spanning the gap. There are 14 residues in the CDR3.

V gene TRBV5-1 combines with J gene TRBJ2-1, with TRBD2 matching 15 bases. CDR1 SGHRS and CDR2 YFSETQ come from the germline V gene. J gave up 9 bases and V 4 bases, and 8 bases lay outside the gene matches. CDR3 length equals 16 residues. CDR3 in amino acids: CASSPGLAGGPGEQFF. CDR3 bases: TGCGCCAGCAGCCCAGGACTAGCGGGGGGGCCGGGTGAGCAGTTCTTC.

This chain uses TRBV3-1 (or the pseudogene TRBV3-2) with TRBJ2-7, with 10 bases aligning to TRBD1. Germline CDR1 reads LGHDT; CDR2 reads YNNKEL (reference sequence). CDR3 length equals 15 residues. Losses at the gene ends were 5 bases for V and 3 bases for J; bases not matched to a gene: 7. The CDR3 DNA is TGTGCCAGCAGCGGACGGACAGGGGGTAACTACGAGCAGTACTTC. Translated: CASSGRTGGNYEQYF.

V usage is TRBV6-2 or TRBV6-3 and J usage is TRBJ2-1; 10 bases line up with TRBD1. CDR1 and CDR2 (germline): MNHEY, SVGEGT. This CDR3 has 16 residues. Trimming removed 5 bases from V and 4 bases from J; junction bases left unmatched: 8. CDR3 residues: CASSRSTGGRYNEQFF. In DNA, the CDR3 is TGTGCCAGCAGTCGGTCGACAGGGGGCCGATACAATGAGCAGTTCTTC.

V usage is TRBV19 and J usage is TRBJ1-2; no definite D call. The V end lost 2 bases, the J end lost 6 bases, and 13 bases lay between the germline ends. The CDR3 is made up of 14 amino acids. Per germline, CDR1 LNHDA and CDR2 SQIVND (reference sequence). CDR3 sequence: CASSIFGPLNGYTF. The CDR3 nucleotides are TGTGCCAGTAGTATATTTGGGCCGCTTAATGGCTACACCTTC.

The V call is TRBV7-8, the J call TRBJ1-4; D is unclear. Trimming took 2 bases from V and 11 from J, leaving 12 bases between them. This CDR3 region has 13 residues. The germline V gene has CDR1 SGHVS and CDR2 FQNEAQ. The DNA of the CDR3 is TGTGCCAGCAGCTTAACACCGTCGGGGAAACTGTTTTTT. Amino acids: CASSLTPSGKLFF. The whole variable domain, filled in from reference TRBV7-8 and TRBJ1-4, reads GAGVSQSPRYKVAKRGQDVALRCDPISGHVSLFWYQQALGQGPEFLTYFQNEAQLDKSGLPSDRFFAERPEGSVSTLKIQRTQQEDSAVYLCASSLTPSGKLFFGSGTQLSVL.

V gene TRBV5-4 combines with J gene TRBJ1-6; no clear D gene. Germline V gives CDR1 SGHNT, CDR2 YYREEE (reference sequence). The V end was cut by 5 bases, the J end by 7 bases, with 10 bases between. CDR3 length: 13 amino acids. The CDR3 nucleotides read TGTGCCAGCAGTCGGGAGAAAAATTCACCCCTCCACTTT. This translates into CASSREKNSPLHF.

CDR3 in amino acids: CASSVARGPYEQYF. The CDR3 nucleotides are TGTGCCAGCAGCGTTGCCAGGGGTCCCTACGAGCAGTACTTC. The genes are TRBV5-4 and TRBJ2-7, with a weak D call TRBD1 (6 bases). CDR3 size: 14 residues. Germline CDR1 and CDR2: SGHNT and YYREEE (reference sequence). Trimming stripped 4 bases from V and 2 bases from J, with 13 bases between.

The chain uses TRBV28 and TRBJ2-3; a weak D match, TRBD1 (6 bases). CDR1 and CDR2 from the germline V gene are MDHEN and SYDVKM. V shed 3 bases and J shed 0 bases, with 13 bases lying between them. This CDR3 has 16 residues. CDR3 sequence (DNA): TGTGCCAGCAGTTTCGGGCAGGGGAAAAGCACAGATACGCAGTATTTT. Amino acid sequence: CASSFGQGKSTDTQYF.

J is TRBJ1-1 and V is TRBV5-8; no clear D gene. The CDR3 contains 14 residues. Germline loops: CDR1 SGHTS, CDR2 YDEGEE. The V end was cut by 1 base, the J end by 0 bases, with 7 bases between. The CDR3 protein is CASSLQALNTEAFF. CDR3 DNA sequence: TGTGCCAGCAGCTTGCAGGCTTTGAACACTGAAGCTTTCTTT.

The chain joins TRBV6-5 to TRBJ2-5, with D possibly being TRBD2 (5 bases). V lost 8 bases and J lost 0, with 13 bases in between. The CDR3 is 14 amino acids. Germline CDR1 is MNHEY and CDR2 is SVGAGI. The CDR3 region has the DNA TGTGCCAGCTCAACTTCGGGGTACCAAGAGACCCAGTACTTC. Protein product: CASSTSGYQETQYF.

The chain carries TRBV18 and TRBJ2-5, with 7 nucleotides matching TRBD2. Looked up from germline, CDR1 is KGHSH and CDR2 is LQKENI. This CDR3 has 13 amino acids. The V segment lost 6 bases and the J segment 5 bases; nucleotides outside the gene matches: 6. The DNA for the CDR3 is TGTGCCAGCTCTTCCGGACTAGTGGAGACCCAGTACTTC. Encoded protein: CASSSGLVETQYF.

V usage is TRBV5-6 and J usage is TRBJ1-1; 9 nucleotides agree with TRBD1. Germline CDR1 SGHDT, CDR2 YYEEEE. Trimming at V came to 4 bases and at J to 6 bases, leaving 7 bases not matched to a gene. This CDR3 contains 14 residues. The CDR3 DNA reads TGTGCCAGCAGCCGCGTAGGGGACAGGGCTGAAGCTTTCTTT. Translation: CASSRVGDRAEAFF.

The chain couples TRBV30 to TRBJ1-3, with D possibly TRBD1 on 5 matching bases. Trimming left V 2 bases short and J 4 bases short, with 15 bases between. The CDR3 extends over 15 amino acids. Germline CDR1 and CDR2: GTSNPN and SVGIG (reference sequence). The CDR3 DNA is TGTGCCTGGAGTAGGGGAACTCCTGAGGGAAACACCATATATTTT. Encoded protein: CAWSRGTPEGNTIYF. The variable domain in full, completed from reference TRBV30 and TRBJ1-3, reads SQTIHQWPATLVQPVGSPLSLECTVEGTSNPNLYWYRQAAGRGLQLLFYSVGIGQISSEVPQNLSASRPQDRQFILSSKKLLLSDSGFYLCAWSRGTPEGNTIYFGEGSWLTVV.

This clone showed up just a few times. CDR3 residues: CAISESWGREQYF. Written as DNA, the CDR3 is TGTGCCATCAGTGAGTCATGGGGGCGCGAGCAGTACTTC. This chain connects TRBV10-3 to TRBJ2-7; tentatively, D is TRBD1 (6 bases). This CDR3 has 13 amino acids. The germline CDR1 and CDR2 sequences are ENHRY and SYGVKD. Trimming left V 0 bases short and J 6 bases short, with 9 bases between.